This note documents a single T cell receptor beta chain sequence. This record belongs to a study of identical twins. The trim removed 5 bases at V and 5 bases at J, leaving 9 bases unmatched. The CDR3 has 15 residues. The V gene's germline CDR1 is WNHNN and CDR2 SYGVQD (reference sequence). A universal primer site arose from template switching, and cDNA bore unique molecular identifiers. TCRdb itself ran the 5' RACE reads through MiXCR, one entry per CDR3 protein. The sample has approximately 1.8 million distinct CDR3 sequences; less than 35% are singletons. The rearrangement uses TRBV10-1 and TRBJ2-1, with 7 bases fitting TRBD2. The TCR sequence derives from a newborn girl in good health. The sample comprised cord blood. The DNA of the CDR3 is TGCGCCAGCAGTCCTAGCGGATTGCATCACAATGAGCAGTTCTTC. This codes for CASSPSGLHHNEQFF.